The following is a T cell receptor (beta chain) sequence with its context. Its specificity is unknown. The data belong to a study of cytomegalovirus exposure and HLA in healthy donors. Study-level information: In a previous analysis, some 110 million unique TCR beta sequences were found from approximately 180 million T cells.

The PCR ran on 60 Vbeta and 13 Jbeta primers. The data were produced by immunoSEQ multiplex PCR, yet TCRdb's version contains in-frame clones alone and is incomplete. The table shows tens of thousands of clones, with more than 60% occurring only once. Study observations and caveats: It was reported that TCR beta sequences correctly inferred the HLA-A and HLA-B alleles for most subjects. With DRB1 most and HLA-C fewest, TCR association rates differed between HLA loci in a later analysis. Reported results showed that the classifier diagnosed cytomegalovirus status with high specificity and sensitivity.

The ends lost 3 bases at V and 8 bases at J; junction bases unmatched: 10. Germline CDR1 and CDR2: SQVTM and ANQGSEA. The CDR3 loop spans 14 amino acids. The chain recombines TRBV29-1 with TRBJ2-1; TRBD2 agrees at 7 bases. This receptor was obtained from a man aged 18 to 30 in good health and CMV-seropositive. The sample was PBMCs. CDR3 DNA: TGCAGCGTTGACCTAGGACTAGGGACGGATGAGCAGTTCTTC. It codes for CSVDLGLGTDEQFF.